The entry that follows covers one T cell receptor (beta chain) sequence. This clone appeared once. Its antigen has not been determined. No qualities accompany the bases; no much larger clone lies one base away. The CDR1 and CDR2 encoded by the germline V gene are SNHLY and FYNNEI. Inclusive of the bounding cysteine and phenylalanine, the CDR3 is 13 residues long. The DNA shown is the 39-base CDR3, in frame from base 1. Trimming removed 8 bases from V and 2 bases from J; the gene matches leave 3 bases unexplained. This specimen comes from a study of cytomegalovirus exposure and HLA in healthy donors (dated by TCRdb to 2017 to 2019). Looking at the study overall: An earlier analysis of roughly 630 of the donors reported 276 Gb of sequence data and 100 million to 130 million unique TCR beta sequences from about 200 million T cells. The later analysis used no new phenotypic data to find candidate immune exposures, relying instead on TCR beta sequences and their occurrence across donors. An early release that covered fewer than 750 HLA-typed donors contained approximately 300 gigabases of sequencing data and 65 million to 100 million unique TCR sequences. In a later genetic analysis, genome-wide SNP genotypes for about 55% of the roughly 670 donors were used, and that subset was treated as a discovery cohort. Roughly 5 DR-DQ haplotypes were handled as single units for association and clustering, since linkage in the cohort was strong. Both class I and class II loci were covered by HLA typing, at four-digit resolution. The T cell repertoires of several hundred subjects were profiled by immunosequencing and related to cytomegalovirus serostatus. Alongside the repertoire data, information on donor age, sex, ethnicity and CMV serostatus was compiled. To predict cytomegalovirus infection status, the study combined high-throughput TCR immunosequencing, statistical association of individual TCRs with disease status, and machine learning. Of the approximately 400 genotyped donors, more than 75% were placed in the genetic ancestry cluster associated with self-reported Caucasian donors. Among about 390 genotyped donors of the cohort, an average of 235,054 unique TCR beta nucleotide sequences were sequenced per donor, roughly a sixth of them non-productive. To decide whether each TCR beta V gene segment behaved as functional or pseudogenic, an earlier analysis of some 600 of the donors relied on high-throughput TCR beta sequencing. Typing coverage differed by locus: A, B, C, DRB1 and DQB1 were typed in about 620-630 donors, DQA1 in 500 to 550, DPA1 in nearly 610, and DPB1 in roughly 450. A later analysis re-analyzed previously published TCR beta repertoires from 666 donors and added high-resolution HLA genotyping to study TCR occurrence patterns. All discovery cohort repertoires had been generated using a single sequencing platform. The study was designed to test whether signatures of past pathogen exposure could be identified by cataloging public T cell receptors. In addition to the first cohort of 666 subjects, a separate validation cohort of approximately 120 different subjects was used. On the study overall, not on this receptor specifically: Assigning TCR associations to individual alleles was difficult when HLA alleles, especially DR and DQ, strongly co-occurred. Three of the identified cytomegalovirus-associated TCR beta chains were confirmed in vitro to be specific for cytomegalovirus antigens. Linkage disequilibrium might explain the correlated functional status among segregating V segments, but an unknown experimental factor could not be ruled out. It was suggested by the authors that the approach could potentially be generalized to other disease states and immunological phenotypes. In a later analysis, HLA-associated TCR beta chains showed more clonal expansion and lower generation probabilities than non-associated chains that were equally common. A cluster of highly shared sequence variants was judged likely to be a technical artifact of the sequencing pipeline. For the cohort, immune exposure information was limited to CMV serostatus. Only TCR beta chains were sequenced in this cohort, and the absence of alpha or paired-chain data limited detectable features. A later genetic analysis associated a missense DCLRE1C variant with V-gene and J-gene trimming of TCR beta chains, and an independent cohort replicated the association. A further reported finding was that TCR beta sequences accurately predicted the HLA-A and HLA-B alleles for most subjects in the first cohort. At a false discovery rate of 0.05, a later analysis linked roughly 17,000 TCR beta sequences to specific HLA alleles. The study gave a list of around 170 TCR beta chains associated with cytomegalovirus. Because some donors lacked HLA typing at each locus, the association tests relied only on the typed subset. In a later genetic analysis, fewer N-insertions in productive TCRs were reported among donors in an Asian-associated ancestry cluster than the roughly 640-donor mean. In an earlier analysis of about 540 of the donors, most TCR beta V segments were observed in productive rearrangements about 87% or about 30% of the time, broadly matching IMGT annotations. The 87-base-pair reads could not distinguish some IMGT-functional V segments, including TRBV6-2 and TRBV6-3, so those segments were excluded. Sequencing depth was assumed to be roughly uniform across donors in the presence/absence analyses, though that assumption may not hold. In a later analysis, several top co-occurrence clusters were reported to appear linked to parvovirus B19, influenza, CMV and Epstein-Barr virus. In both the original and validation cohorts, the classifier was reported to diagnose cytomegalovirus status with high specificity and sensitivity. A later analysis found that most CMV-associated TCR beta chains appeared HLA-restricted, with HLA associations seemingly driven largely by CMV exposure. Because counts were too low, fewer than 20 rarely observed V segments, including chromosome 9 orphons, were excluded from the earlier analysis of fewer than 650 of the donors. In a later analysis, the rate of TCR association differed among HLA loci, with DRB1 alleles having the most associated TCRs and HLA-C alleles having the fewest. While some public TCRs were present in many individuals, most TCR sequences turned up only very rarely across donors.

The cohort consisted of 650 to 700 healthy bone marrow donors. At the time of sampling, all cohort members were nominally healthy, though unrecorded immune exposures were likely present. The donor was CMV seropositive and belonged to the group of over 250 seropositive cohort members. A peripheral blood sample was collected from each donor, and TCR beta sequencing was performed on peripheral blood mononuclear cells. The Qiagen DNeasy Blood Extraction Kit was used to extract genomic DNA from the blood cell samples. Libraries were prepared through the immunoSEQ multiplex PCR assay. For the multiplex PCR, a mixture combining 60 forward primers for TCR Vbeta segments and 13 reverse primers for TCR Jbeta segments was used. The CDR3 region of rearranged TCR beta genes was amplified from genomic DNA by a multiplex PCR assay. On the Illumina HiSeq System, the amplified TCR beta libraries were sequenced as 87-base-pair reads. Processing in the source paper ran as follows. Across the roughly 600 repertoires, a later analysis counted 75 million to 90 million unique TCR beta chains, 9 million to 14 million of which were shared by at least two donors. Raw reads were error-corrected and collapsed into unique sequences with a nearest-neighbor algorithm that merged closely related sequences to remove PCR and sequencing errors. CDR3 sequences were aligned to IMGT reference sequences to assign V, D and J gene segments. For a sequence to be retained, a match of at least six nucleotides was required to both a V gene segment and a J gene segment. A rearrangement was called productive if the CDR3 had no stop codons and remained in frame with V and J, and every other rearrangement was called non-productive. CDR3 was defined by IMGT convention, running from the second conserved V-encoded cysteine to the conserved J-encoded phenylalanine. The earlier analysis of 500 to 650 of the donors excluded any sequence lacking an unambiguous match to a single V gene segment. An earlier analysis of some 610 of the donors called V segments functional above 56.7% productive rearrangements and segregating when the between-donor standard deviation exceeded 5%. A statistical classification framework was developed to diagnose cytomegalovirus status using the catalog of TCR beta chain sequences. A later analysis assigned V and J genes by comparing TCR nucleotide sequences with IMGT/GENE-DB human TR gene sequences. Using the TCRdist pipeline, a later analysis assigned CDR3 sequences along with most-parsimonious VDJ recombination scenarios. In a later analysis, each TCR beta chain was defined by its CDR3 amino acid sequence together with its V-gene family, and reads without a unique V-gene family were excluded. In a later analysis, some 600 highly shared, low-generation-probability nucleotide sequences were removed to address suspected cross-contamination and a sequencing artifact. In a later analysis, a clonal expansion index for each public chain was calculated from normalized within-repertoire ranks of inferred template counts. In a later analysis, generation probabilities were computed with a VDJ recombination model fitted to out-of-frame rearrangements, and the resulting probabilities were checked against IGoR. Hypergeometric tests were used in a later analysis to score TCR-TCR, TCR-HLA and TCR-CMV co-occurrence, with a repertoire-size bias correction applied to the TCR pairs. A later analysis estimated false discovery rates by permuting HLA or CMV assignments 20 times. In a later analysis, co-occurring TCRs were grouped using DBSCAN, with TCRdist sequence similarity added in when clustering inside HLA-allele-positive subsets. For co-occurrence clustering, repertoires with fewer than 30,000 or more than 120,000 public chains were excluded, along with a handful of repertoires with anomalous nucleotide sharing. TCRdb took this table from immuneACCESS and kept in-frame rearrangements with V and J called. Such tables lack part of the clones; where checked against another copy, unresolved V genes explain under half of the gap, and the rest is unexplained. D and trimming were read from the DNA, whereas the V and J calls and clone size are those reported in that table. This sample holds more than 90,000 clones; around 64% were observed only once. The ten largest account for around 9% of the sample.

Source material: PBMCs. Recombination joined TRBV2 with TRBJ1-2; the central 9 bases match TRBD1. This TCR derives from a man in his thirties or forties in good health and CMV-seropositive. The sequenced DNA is TGTGCCAGCTCGGACAGGGGCAACTATGGCTACACCTTC. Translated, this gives CASSDRGNYGYTF.